Listed below are T cell receptor beta chains from one sample, sequenced in a study of cytomegalovirus exposure and HLA in healthy donors. Some clones are missing from TCRdb's copy, which holds only in-frame ones; the method was immunoSEQ multiplex PCR. The repertoire consists of about 130,000 clones, with 80% occurring once and the leading ten covering 3% to 4%. The sequencing input was PBMCs. Source of these receptors: a middle-aged woman in good health and CMV-seronegative. Both conserved end residues are part of each CDR3. The D gene is left open where the match is weak. Only part of the rows carry a size: once, few, many, or a class if the clone is expanded.

j_call clone_size d_call cdr3_length v_call cdr3_aa cdr3_nt
TRBJ1-2 NA TRBD1 15 TRBV5-4 CASSLLTGKGYGYTF TGTGCCAGCAGCTTATTGACAGGGAAGGGGTATGGCTACACCTTC
TRBJ2-6 NA NA 16 TRBV28 CASTGWGDSGANVLTF TGTGCCAGCACCGGCTGGGGAGACTCTGGGGCCAACGTCCTGACTTTC
TRBJ2-7 NA NA 13 TRBV6-6 CASSVGPSYEQYF TGTGCCAGCAGTGTTGGGCCCTCCTACGAGCAGTACTTC
TRBJ1-4 many TRBD1 16 TRBV19 CASLSVGTGIYEKLFF TGTGCCAGTTTAAGTGTCGGGACAGGGATTTATGAAAAACTGTTTTTT
TRBJ2-5 NA NA 12 TRBV7-2 CASRGLQETQYF TGTGCCAGCAGGGGCCTCCAAGAGACCCAGTACTTC
TRBJ2-1 few TRBD2 16 TRBV28 CASSSPGLAGGGEQFF TGTGCCAGCAGTTCCCCCGGACTAGCGGGAGGAGGAGAGCAGTTCTTC
TRBJ1-1 NA NA 14 TRBV18 CASSPRGLNTEAFF TGTGCCAGCTCACCCCGGGGGTTGAACACTGAAGCTTTCTTT
TRBJ1-4 NA NA 11 TRBV15 CATSTSKQLFF TGTGCCACCAGCACCTCTAAACAACTGTTTTTT
TRBJ2-2 NA NA 11 TRBV29-1 CSVGEFGELFF TGCAGCGTTGGCGAGTTCGGGGAGCTGTTTTTT
TRBJ2-7 NA NA 14 TRBV15 CATSTADREGEQYF TGTGCCACCAGCACCGCGGACAGGGAGGGGGAGCAGTACTTC
TRBJ2-5 NA NA 14 TRBV7-7 CASSLEASSGTQYF TGTGCTAGCAGCTTAGAGGCTAGCTCGGGGACCCAGTACTTC
TRBJ1-5 NA NA 15 TRBV9 CASSVEGVSNQPQHF TGTGCCAGCAGCGTAGAAGGGGTTAGCAATCAGCCCCAGCATTTT
TRBJ2-1 NA TRBD2 18 TRBV5-1 CASSLGLAGGLSYNEQFF TGCGCCAGCAGCTTGGGACTAGCGGGGGGCCTTTCCTACAATGAGCAGTTCTTC
TRBJ2-2 few NA 14 TRBV9 CASSVMRAGGELFF TGTGCCAGCAGCGTAATGAGAGCTGGCGGGGAGCTGTTTTTT
TRBJ2-2 NA NA 13 TRBV5-1 CASSPENTGELFF TGCGCCAGCAGTCCAGAGAACACCGGGGAGCTGTTTTTT
TRBJ1-1 NA TRBD1 16 TRBV6-5 CASSYGWTGVNTEAFF TGTGCCAGCAGTTACGGGTGGACAGGCGTGAACACTGAAGCTTTCTTT
TRBJ2-5 NA NA 13 TRBV19 CASSWDIQETQYF TGTGCCAGTAGTTGGGACATCCAAGAGACCCAGTACTTC
TRBJ1-2 NA NA 14 TRBV14 CASSPAVINYGYTF TGTGCCAGCAGCCCCGCAGTCATTAACTATGGCTACACCTTC
TRBJ1-2 NA NA 15 TRBV27 CASSMGPGRGYGYTF TGTGCCAGCAGTATGGGGCCGGGGCGGGGCTATGGCTACACCTTC
TRBJ1-6 NA NA 17 TRBV4-2 CASSQSGDFFGNSPLHF TGTGCCAGCAGCCAATCCGGGGATTTTTTTGGTAATTCACCCCTCCACTTT
TRBJ2-3 NA TRBD2 17 TRBV9 CASTLGLAGGLTDTQYF TGTGCCAGCACCCTGGGACTAGCGGGAGGACTAACAGATACGCAGTATTTT